One and the same sample provided the 8 T cell receptor beta chains below, sequenced in a study of beta chain features in type 1 diabetes. Sequencing targeted expressed TCRB transcripts, as all isolated RNA had been reverse transcribed. Measured with immunoSEQ multiplex PCR; TCRdb has only the in-frame clones, and not every one. Of 15,000 to 20,000 clones detected, about 53% appear once; the ten largest clones hold approximately 0.42%. Sequencing was carried out using stem cell memory CD4+ T cells from blood. Every receptor here comes from a man younger than 35 in good health.

The gene calls are TRBV19 and TRBJ1-1; no clear D. Trimming left V 3 bases short and J 5 bases short, with 10 bases between. Germline CDR1 is LNHDA and CDR2 is SQIVND (reference sequence). This CDR3 comprises 13 residues. As DNA, the CDR3 is TGTGCCAGTAGTATCCGGGTTGAAACTGAAGCTTTCTTT. Translation: CASSIRVETEAFF.

The V call is TRBV7-2, the J call TRBJ2-5; D is possibly TRBD2 (6 bases). Germline lookup yields CDR1 SGHTA and CDR2 FQGNSA. The CDR3 contains 18 residues. The V gene lost 0 bases and the J gene lost 2 bases, with 19 bases spanning the gap. The CDR3 is CASSLAPLWGGRQETQYF. The CDR3 DNA is TGTGCCAGCAGCTTAGCTCCTTTGTGGGGAGGCCGACAAGAGACCCAGTACTTC.

V usage is TRBV30 and J usage is TRBJ1-1; no reliable D call. In germline, CDR1 is GTSNPN, CDR2 SVGIG (reference sequence). Trimming cost V 4 bases and J 1 base, with 7 bases left between them. This CDR3 comprises 12 residues. In nucleotides, the CDR3 is TGTGCCTGGAAGAGAGGGAACACTGAAGCTTTCTTT. This codes for CAWKRGNTEAFF.

This clone was seen only a few times. This CDR3 reads CASSLARSSEQYF. The CDR3 DNA sequence: TGTGCCAGCAGCTTAGCGCGGTCATCCGAGCAGTACTTC. The rearrangement links TRBV7-2 to TRBJ2-7; D uncertain. Germline V gene data show CDR1 as SGHTA and CDR2 as FQGNSA. V lost 0 bases and J 6 bases, leaving 9 bases between the germline ends. CDR3 size: 13 residues.

The chain employs TRBV10-3 and TRBJ1-5, with 11 bases that match TRBD1. The J segment lost 2 bases and the V segment lost 4 bases, leaving 1 base of the junction unmatched. Looked up from germline, CDR1 is ENHRY and CDR2 is SYGVKD. The CDR3 is made up of 15 amino acids. The CDR3 DNA reads TGTGCCATCAGTGTGGGACAGGGGGGCAATCAGCCCCAGCATTTT. Translated: CAISVGQGGNQPQHF.

In its sample, this clone was seen a few times. V and J are TRBV4-3 and TRBJ2-1; 10 nucleotides agree with TRBD2. This CDR3 is 16 amino acids long. Germline V gene lookup returns CDR1 LGHNA and CDR2 YSLEER. Trimming cost V 1 base and J 9 bases; bases outside gene matches: 9. Here the CDR3 reads CASSQVFLAGVGEQFF. The CDR3 nucleotides are TGCGCCAGCAGCCAAGTCTTCCTAGCGGGGGTTGGTGAGCAGTTCTTC.

The chain is built from TRBV9 and TRBJ2-1; 9 bases are a match to TRBD2. With 0 bases clipped from V and 4 bases from J, the junction kept 5 bases outside the gene matches. Germline lookup yields CDR1 SGDLS and CDR2 YYNGEE. The CDR3 extends over 16 amino acids. The CDR3 DNA is TGTGCCAGCAGCGTAGGAAGTAGCGGGGGATACAATGAGCAGTTCTTC. It is translated as CASSVGSSGGYNEQFF.

This clone has only a few counts. The chain is built from TRBV7-9 and TRBJ2-1; TRBD2 is a possible D gene (6 bases). Germline V gene data show CDR1 as SEHNR and CDR2 as FQNEAQ (reference sequence). Trimming removed 1 base from V and 1 base from J, with 11 bases in between. The CDR3 totals 16 residues. The CDR3 loop is CASSLEVGRSYNEQFF. DNA for the CDR3: TGTGCCAGCAGCTTAGAGGTAGGGAGGTCCTACAATGAGCAGTTCTTC.